The 17 T cell receptor beta chains reported below all come from one sample, sequenced in a study of blood T cell repertoires in COVID-19. Produced via immunoSEQ multiplex PCR; TCRdb's table is partial and in-frame only. The sample yields 150,000 to 200,000 clones, 83% seen once. The sequenced material came from peripheral blood. All receptors derive from an elderly woman with acute or convalescent COVID-19.

V gene TRBV25-1 combines with J gene TRBJ2-3, with 8 bases fitting TRBD1. Trimming took 3 bases from V and 4 from J; bases not matched to a gene: 6. The CDR3 extends over 15 amino acids. In germline, CDR1 is MGHDK, CDR2 SYGVNS. Here the CDR3 reads CASSEGDRGADTQYF. The CDR3 DNA sequence: TGTGCCAGCAGTGAGGGAGACAGGGGCGCAGATACGCAGTATTTT.

J is TRBJ1-2 and V is TRBV12-3 or TRBV12-4; TRBD1 might be the D (6 bases). The V gene lost 5 bases and the J gene lost 7 bases, with 11 bases spanning the gap. This CDR3 comprises 12 residues. The CDR3 DNA reads TGTGCCAGCAGTCCTAACAGGGCTGGCTACACCTTC. Translating it yields CASSPNRAGYTF.

The chain uses TRBV5-8 and TRBJ2-1, with TRBD1 matching over 9 bases. The length of the CDR3 is 15 residues. Germline V gives CDR1 SGHTS, CDR2 YDEGEE. Germline trimming cut 4 bases from V and 3 bases from J; bases unmatched to any gene: 5. CDR3 nucleotides: TGTGCCAGCAGCCGGGACAGGGAAAACTACAATGAGCAGTTCTTC. This codes for CASSRDRENYNEQFF. The full variable domain, in which reference TRBV5-8 and TRBJ2-1 provide the parts outside the CDR3, is EAGVTQSPTHLIKTRGQQATLRCSPISGHTSVYWYQQALGLGLQFLLWYDEGEERNRGNFPPRFSGRQFPNYSSELNVNALELEDSALYLCASSRDRENYNEQFFGPGTRLTVL.

This clone was seen just once. This sequence joins TRBV3-1 (or the pseudogene TRBV3-2) and TRBJ1-5; 11 nucleotides agree with TRBD1. CDR1 and CDR2 (germline): LGHDT, YNNKEL (reference sequence). Losses at the gene ends were 1 base for V and 4 bases for J; bases not matched to a gene: 3. This CDR3 has 16 amino acids. In DNA form, the CDR3 reads TGTGCCAGCAGCCAAGGGACAGGGGGCGAGAATCAGCCCCAGCATTTT. Protein sequence: CASSQGTGGENQPQHF.

The V gene is TRBV5-6, the J gene TRBJ2-7, with a possible D match to TRBD1 (5 bases). With 0 bases removed from V and 12 bases from J, the gap between germline ends came to 16 bases. The V gene's germline CDR1 is SGHDT and CDR2 YYEEEE. The CDR3 is made up of 13 amino acids. CDR3 sequence: CASSLGQLYHLYF. The CDR3 nucleotides are TGTGCCAGCAGCTTGGGACAGCTCTATCATCTGTACTTC.

V usage is TRBV7-2 and J usage is TRBJ2-7; perhaps TRBD2 as D (7 bases). Germline loops: CDR1 SGHTA, CDR2 FQGNSA. Trimming removed 2 bases at V and 2 bases at J, with 16 bases between. This CDR3 comprises 16 residues. CDR3 sequence (DNA): TGTGCCAGCAGCTTAAGTACTGCGGGGGCTCCCTACGAGCAGTACTTC. Its protein product is CASSLSTAGAPYEQYF.

The J gene is TRBJ2-1, the V gene TRBV24-1, with D possibly matching TRBD2 (5 bases). This CDR3 spans 16 amino acids. Germline V gene sequence: CDR1 KGHDR, CDR2 SFDVKD. Trimming left V 2 bases short and J 3 bases short, with 13 bases between. This chain's CDR3 is CATSDSLGLGYNEQFF. Here the CDR3 DNA reads TGTGCCACCAGTGATTCCTTAGGACTGGGCTACAATGAGCAGTTCTTC.

The chain recombines TRBV6-4 with TRBJ2-2, with TRBD2 as a possible D gene (7 bases). Trimming took 5 bases from V and 3 from J, leaving 13 bases between them. CDR1 is MRHNA and CDR2 is SNTAGT in the germline V gene. This CDR3 spans 15 amino acids. The CDR3 sequence is CASSHRGADTGELFF. The CDR3 DNA is TGTGCCAGCAGTCATCGGGGGGCAGACACCGGGGAGCTGTTTTTT.

Only one count was recorded for this clone. The gene calls are TRBV11-2 and TRBJ1-1, with D possibly being TRBD1 (5 bases). With 7 bases removed from V and 10 bases from J, the gap between germline ends came to 16 bases. The CDR3 length is 12 residues. The germline gives CDR1 SGHAT, CDR2 FQNNGV. CDR3 protein: CASTTGGSRAFF. CDR3 coding DNA: TGTGCCAGCACCACGGGGGGTAGTCGAGCTTTCTTT.

The sample holds a few counts of this clone. This sequence joins TRBV6-5 and TRBJ2-5; TRBD1 aligns across 7 bases. Germline V gene data show CDR1 as MNHEY and CDR2 as SVGAGI. Trimming cost V 5 bases and J 0 bases; bases outside gene matches: 6. This CDR3 region has 15 residues. The CDR3 here is CASSRQTGNQETQYF. CDR3 coding DNA: TGTGCCAGCAGTAGACAGACAGGGAACCAAGAGACCCAGTACTTC.

This clone was counted once. The chain couples TRBV19 to TRBJ1-5; 7 nucleotides line up with TRBD1. J was trimmed by 5 bases and V by 4 bases; bases with no gene match: 8. The germline V gene encodes CDR1 LNHDA and CDR2 SQIVND (reference sequence). The CDR3 is 15 amino acids. CDR3 bases: TGTGCCAGTAGTAATCGAGGGGGCGCGGATCAGCCCCAGCATTTT. Translated, it gives CASSNRGGADQPQHF.

The gene calls are TRBV6-2 or TRBV6-3 and TRBJ2-2; 8 bases map to TRBD1. This CDR3 contains 15 residues. V lost 6 bases and J lost 3; bases outside the gene matches: 6. CDR1 and CDR2 from the germline V gene are MNHEY and SVGEGT. CDR3 nucleotides: TGTGCCAGCAGCACCGGACAGGGCTACACCGGGGAGCTGTTTTTT. It encodes CASSTGQGYTGELFF.

In its sample, this clone was seen a few times. The chain couples TRBV5-1 to TRBJ1-2; tentative D call: TRBD1 (6 bases). The V gene lost 4 bases and the J gene lost 0 bases, with 13 bases spanning the gap. From germline, CDR1 is SGHRS and CDR2 YFSETQ. The CDR3 spans 15 residues. The CDR3 DNA follows: TGCGCCAGCAGCCTAGAGTCAGGGGCTAACTATGGCTACACCTTC. Protein product: CASSLESGANYGYTF. The complete variable domain, with remaining parts taken from reference TRBV5-1 and TRBJ1-2, reads KAGVTQTPRYLIKTRGQQVTLSCSPISGHRSVSWYQQTPGQGLQFLFEYFSETQRNKGNFPGRFSGRQFSNSRSEMNVSTLELGDSALYLCASSLESGANYGYTFGSGTRLTVV.

Here the CDR3 DNA reads TGTGCCAGCAGCGTGCCTAGCGGGGGAACTGAGCAGTTCTTC. Translated: CASSVPSGGTEQFF. This chain connects TRBV9 to TRBJ2-1, with TRBD2 matching 10 bases. CDR1 is SGDLS, CDR2 YYNGEE, per germline. The CDR3 has 14 residues. The trim removed 2 bases at V and 9 bases at J, leaving 5 bases unmatched.

The chain couples TRBV5-6 to TRBJ2-1; 13 bases align to TRBD2. In germline, CDR1 is SGHDT, CDR2 YYEEEE. The CDR3 extends over 16 amino acids. V was pared by 6 bases and J by 7 bases, with 10 bases of the junction left unmatched. CDR3 sequence: CASTRWTSGGSNEQFF. CDR3 DNA: TGTGCCAGCACCCGGTGGACTAGCGGGGGATCAAATGAGCAGTTCTTC.

The V call is TRBV27, the J call TRBJ1-1; D may be TRBD1 (5 bases). V lost 5 bases to trimming and J lost 2 bases, with 15 bases between them. Germline CDR1 MNHEY, CDR2 SMNVEV (reference sequence). This CDR3 is 15 amino acids long. CDR3 in DNA: TGTGCCAGCAGTCTGCGGGCGGGGCCCAACACTGAAGCTTTCTTT. This sequence encodes CASSLRAGPNTEAFF.

The chain joins TRBV5-1 to TRBJ2-1; TRBD1 might be the D (6 bases). The CDR3 length is 15 residues. Between the trimmed V and J ends, which lost 1 base and 7 bases, there was a span of 15 bases. Germline loops: CDR1 SGHRS, CDR2 YFSETQ. The CDR3 coding sequence is TGCGCCAGCAGCTTGATGGGGACATATCAAAATGAGCAGTTCTTC. This codes for CASSLMGTYQNEQFF.